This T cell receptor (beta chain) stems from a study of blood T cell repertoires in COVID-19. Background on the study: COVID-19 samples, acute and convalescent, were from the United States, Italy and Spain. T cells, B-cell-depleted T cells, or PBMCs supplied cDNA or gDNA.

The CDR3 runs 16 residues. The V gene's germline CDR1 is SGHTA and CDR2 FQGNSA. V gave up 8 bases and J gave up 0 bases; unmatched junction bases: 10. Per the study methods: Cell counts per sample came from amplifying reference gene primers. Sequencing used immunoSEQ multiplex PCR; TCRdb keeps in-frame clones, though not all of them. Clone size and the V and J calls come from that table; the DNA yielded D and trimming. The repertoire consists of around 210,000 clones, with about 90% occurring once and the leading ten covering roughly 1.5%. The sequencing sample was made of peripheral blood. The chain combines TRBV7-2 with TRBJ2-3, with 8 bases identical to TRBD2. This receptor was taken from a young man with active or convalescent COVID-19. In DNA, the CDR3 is TGTGCCAGCTTCCGACTACTAGCGGCTAGCACAGATACGCAGTATTTT. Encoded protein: CASFRLLAASTDTQYF.